This passage covers 7 T cell receptor beta chains from one sample sequenced in a study of blood T cells in healthy people across ages. PCR was performed a second time for roughly 7 to 12 cycles using a sample-barcoded 5' primer and a J-beta primer mix. TCRdb reanalysed the 5' RACE reads using MiXCR and keeps one entry per CDR3 protein. The table records around 1.7 million distinct CDR3 sequences, about 28% of them present only once. Sequenced material: blood. Receptors were obtained from a woman in her 30s in good health.

This clonotype was counted a few times. The chain is built from TRBV11-2 and TRBJ2-1; TRBD2 aligns across 8 bases. Unmatched junction bases numbered 11, after V lost 6 bases and J lost 7 bases. CDR3 length equals 15 residues. The germline CDR1 and CDR2 sequences are SGHAT and FQNNGV. The CDR3 DNA reads TGTGCCAGCAGACTAGCGGTAGGGTTTGGGAATGAGCAGTTCTTC. Its protein is CASRLAVGFGNEQFF.

This chain uses TRBV6-5 with TRBJ2-3; 8 nucleotides align to TRBD2. The J segment lost 0 bases and the V segment lost 6 bases, leaving 5 bases of the junction unmatched. This CDR3 is 15 amino acids long. The germline gives CDR1 MNHEY, CDR2 SVGAGI. This chain's CDR3 is CASRPTSGSTDTQYF. CDR3 coding DNA: TGTGCCAGCAGGCCAACTAGCGGAAGCACAGATACGCAGTATTTT.

This clonotype was detected ten times or more. The CDR3 DNA reads TGCAGCGTGCTAGCGGGTGTGGGCGAGCAGTACTTC. This codes for CSVLAGVGEQYF. The V gene is TRBV29-1, the J gene TRBJ2-7; 8 bases line up with TRBD2. Trimming took 6 bases from V and 6 from J; bases not matched to a gene: 7. This CDR3 has 12 amino acids. The germline V gene encodes CDR1 SQVTM and CDR2 ANQGSEA.

The CDR3 DNA follows: TGTGCCAGCAGCATCATTTTCCCGGAGGGAGGCTACACCTTC. Translation gives CASSIIFPEGGYTF. This sequence joins TRBV7-2 and TRBJ1-2; D is unclear. Germline CDR1 SGHTA, CDR2 FQGNSA. Trimming shortened V by 5 bases and J by 8 bases, and 18 bases separated the two germline ends. The CDR3 is 14 amino acids.

This rearrangement joins TRBV20-1 to TRBJ2-1; 8 bases fit TRBD1. CDR3 length: 15 amino acids. Germline V gene lookup returns CDR1 DFQATT and CDR2 SNEGSKA (reference sequence). With V trimmed by 5 bases and J by 3 bases, 9 bases remained unmatched. The CDR3 spells CSACSGTGFYNEQFF. In nucleotides, the CDR3 is TGCAGTGCTTGTTCCGGGACAGGCTTCTACAATGAGCAGTTCTTC.

This clonotype was seen a handful of times. V and J are TRBV2 and TRBJ2-1; 10 positions agree with TRBD2. The CDR3 runs 15 residues. Germline CDR1 and CDR2: SNHLY and FYNNEI. The J segment lost 5 bases and the V segment lost 3 bases, leaving 4 bases of the junction unmatched. This CDR3 reads CASSETSGYNNEQFF. CDR3 DNA: TGTGCCAGCAGTGAGACTAGCGGGTACAACAATGAGCAGTTCTTC.

In its sample, this clonotype was seen a few times. The V gene is TRBV12-3 or TRBV12-4, the J gene TRBJ2-1; 10 bases map to TRBD1. CDR3 length equals 14 residues. V lost 8 bases and J lost 8; bases outside the gene matches: 9. CDR3 amino acids: CASGRGQGRDEQFF. In DNA form, the CDR3 reads TGTGCCAGCGGAAGGGGACAGGGGCGGGATGAGCAGTTCTTC.